The clone carrying this T cell receptor (beta chain) was detected only a few times. Antigen: not known. The entry originates in a study of blood T cells in healthy people across ages. Together with a sample-barcoded 5' primer, a J-beta primer mix was included in a second PCR lasting roughly 6 to 12 cycles. Researchers report that each sample yielded at least 3 million CDR3-containing paired-end reads. Via MiXCR, TCRdb re-called the 5' RACE reads, giving one row per CDR3 protein. The sample comprises under 2,000,000 distinct CDR3 sequences, 49% of which are singletons, and over 2% rests with the top ten. Overall study findings and caveats: Diversity estimates drawn from one million T cells were deemed underestimates. Roughly linearly, TCR beta diversity per million T cells fell as age increased.

Healthy Russian Caucasian donors spanned ages roughly 6 to 100 years. The receptor was derived from a woman between 35 and 50 years old in good health. The sample was blood.

The CDR3 here is CASKEGSTDTQYF. In nucleotides, the CDR3 is TGTGCCAGCAAAGAGGGTAGCACAGATACGCAGTATTTT. This chain connects TRBV9 to TRBJ2-3, with D perhaps matching TRBD2 (5 bases). V dropped 6 bases and J dropped 0 bases, with 8 bases sitting between them. Germline CDR1 and CDR2: SGDLS and YYNGEE. The CDR3 has 13 residues.